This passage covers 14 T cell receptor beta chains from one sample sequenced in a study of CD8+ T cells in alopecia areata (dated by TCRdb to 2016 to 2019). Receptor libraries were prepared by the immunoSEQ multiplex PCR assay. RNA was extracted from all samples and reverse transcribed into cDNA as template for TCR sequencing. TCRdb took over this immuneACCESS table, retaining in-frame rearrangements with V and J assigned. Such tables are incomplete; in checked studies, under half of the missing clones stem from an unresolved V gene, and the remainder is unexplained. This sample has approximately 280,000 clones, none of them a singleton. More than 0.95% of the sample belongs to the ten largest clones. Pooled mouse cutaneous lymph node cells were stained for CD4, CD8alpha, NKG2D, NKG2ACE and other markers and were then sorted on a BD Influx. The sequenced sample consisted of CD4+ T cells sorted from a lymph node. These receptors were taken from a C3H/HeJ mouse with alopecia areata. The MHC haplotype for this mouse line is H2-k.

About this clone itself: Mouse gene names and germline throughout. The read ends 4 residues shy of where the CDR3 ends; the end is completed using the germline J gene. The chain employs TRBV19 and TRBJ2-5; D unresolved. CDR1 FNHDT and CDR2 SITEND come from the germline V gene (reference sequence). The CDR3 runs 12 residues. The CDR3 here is CASSIPEDTQYF. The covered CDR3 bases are TGTGCCAGCAGTATTCCAGAAGAC.

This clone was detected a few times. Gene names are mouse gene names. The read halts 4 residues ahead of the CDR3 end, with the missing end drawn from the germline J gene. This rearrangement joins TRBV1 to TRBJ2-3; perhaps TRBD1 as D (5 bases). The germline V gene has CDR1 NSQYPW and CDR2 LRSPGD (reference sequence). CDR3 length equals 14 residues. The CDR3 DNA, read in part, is TGCACCTGCAGTGCAAATCAAGACAGAGAA. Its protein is CTCSANQDRE. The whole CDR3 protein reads CTCSANQDRETLYF.

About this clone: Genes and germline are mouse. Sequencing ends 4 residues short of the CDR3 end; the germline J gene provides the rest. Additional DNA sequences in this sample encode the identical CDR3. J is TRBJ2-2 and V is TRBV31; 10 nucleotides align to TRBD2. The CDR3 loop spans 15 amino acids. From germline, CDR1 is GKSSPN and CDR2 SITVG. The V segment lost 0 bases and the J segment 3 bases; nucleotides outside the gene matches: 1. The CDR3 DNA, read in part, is TGTGCCTGGAGTCTAGGACTGGGGGACACCGGG. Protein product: CAWSLGLGDTG. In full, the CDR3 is CAWSLGLGDTGQLYF.

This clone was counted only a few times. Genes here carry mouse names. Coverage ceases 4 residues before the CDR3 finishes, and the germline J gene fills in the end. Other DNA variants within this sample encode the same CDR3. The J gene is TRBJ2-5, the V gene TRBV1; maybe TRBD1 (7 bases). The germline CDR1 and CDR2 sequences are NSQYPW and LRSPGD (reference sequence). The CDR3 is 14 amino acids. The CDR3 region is CTCSAAGGSDTQYF. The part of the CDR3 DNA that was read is TGCACCTGCAGTGCAGCAGGGGGGTCAGAC.

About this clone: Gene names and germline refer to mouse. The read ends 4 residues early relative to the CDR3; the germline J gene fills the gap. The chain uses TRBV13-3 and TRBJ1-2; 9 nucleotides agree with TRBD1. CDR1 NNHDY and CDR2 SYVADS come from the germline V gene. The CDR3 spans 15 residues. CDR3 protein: CASSDPGQGRSDYTF. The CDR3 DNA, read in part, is TGTGCCAGCAGTGATCCGGGACAGGGAAGGTCC.

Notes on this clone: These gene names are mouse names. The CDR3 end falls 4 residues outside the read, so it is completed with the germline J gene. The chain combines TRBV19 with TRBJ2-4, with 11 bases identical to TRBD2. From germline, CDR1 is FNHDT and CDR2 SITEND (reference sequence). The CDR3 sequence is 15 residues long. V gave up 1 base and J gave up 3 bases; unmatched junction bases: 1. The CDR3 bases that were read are TGTGCCAGCAGTATACGGGACTGGGGGCAAAAC. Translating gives CASSIRDWGQN. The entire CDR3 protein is CASSIRDWGQNTLYF.

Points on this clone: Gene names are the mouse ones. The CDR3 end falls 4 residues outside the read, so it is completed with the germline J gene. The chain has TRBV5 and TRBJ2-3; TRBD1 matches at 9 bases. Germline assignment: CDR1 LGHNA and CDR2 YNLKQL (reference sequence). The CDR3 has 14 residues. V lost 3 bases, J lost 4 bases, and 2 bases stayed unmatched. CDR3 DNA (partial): TGTGCCAGCAGCCAGGACAGGGGACCAGAA. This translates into CASSQDRGPE. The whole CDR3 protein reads CASSQDRGPETLYF.

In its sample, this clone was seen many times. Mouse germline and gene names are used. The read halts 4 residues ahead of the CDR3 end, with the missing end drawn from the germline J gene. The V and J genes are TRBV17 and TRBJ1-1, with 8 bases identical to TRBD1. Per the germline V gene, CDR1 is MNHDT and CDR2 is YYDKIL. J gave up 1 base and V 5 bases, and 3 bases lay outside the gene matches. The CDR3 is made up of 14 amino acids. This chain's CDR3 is CASSLGTGNTEVFF. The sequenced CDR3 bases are TGTGCTAGCAGTCTGGGGACAGGGAACACA.

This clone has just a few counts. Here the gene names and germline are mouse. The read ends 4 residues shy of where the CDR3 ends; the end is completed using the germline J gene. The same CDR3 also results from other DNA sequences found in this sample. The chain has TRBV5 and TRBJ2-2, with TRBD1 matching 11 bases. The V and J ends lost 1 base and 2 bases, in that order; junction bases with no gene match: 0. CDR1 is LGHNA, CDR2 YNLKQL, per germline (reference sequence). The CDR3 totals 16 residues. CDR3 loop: CASSQGTGGNTGQLYF. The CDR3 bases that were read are TGTGCCAGCAGCCAAGGGACAGGGGGCAACACCGGG.

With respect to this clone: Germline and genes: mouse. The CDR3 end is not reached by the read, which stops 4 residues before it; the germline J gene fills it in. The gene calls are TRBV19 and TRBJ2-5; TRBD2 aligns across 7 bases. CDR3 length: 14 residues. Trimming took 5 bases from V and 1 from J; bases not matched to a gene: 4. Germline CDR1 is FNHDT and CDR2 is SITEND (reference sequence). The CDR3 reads CASRPLGDQDTQYF. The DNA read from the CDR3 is TGTGCCAGCAGACCTCTGGGGGACCAAGAC.

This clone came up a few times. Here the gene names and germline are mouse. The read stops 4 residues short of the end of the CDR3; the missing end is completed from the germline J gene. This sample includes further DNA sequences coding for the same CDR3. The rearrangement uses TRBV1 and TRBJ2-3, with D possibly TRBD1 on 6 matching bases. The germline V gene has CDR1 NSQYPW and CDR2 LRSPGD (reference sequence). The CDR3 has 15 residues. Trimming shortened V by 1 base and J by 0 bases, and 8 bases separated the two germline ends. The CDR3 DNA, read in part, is TGCACCTGCAGTGCAGCGACAGGTAGTGCAGAA. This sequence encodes CTCSAATGSAE. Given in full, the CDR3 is CTCSAATGSAETLYF.

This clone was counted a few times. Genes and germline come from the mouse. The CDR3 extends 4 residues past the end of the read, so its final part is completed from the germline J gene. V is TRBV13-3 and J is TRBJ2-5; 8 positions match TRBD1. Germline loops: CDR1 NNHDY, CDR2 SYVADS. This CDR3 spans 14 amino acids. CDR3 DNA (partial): TGTGCCAGCAGTTCCAGGGGGCGCGGGGAC. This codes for CASSSRGRGD. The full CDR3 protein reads CASSSRGRGDTQYF.

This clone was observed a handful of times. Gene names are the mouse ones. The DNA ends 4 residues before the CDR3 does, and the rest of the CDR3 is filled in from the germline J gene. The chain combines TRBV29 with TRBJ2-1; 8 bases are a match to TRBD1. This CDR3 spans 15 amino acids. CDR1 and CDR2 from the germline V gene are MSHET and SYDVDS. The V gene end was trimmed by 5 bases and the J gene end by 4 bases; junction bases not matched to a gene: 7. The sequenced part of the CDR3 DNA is TGTGCTAGCAGTCCGGACAGGGCGGGGTATGCT. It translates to CASSPDRAGYA. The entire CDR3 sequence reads CASSPDRAGYAEQFF.

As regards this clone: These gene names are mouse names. This CDR3 reads CASSQEARGESPLYF. CDR3 bases read: TGTGCCAGCAGCCAAGAGGCCAGGGGAGAATCGCCC. The chain couples TRBV5 to TRBJ1-6; D is perhaps TRBD1 (6 bases). The read finishes 3 residues shy of the CDR3 end, and the germline J gene is used to complete it. TRBJ1-6 is labeled an ORF, and its function is uncertain. In germline, CDR1 is LGHNA, CDR2 YNLKQL (reference sequence). The CDR3 has 15 amino acids. The ends were cut back, 0 bases at V and 10 bases at J, with 13 bases in the middle.